A selection of T cell receptor beta chains follows, all from one sample in a study of blood T cell repertoires in COVID-19. Data came from immunoSEQ multiplex PCR; TCRdb stores just in-frame clones and leaves some out. This sample has 200,000 to 300,000 clones, with about 90% found just once. The sample was peripheral blood. The origin of the receptors is a middle-aged woman with acute or convalescent COVID-19. CDR3s include the opening cysteine and the closing phenylalanine or tryptophan. A D gene is named only where the DNA matches it firmly. Rows may omit the clone size; those that give it use once, few, many or a size class.

v_gene: TRBV4-2
d_gene: TRBD1
j_gene: TRBJ1-6
abundance: .
CDR3aa: CASSQGQGVNSPLHF
CDR3nt: TGTGCCAGCAGCCAGGGACAGGGGGTTAATTCACCCCTCCACTTT

v_gene: TRBV29-1
d_gene: .
j_gene: TRBJ2-5
abundance: .
CDR3aa: CSAGSPSGVETQYF
CDR3nt: TGCAGCGCGGGTAGCCCCTCAGGGGTTGAGACCCAGTACTTC

v_gene: TRBV7-3
d_gene: TRBD2
j_gene: TRBJ2-3
abundance: .
CDR3aa: CASSLTLAGGTDTQYF
CDR3nt: TGTGCCAGCAGCTTAACACTAGCGGGGGGCACAGATACGCAGTATTTT

v_gene: TRBV3-1/TRBV3-2
d_gene: TRBD1
j_gene: TRBJ1-1
abundance: .
CDR3aa: CASSHPGTGAEAFF
CDR3nt: TGTGCCAGCAGCCACCCCGGGACAGGGGCTGAAGCTTTCTTT

v_gene: TRBV28
d_gene: TRBD1
j_gene: TRBJ1-2
abundance: .
CDR3aa: CASSSPWGQGGGYGYTF
CDR3nt: TGTGCCAGCAGTTCCCCCTGGGGACAGGGGGGAGGGTATGGCTACACCTTC

v_gene: TRBV6-5
d_gene: TRBD2
j_gene: TRBJ2-1
abundance: .
CDR3aa: CASSLWPGGLGDEQFF
CDR3nt: TGTGCCAGCAGTTTATGGCCTGGAGGACTAGGAGATGAGCAGTTCTTC

v_gene: TRBV4-2
d_gene: .
j_gene: TRBJ2-3
abundance: .
CDR3aa: CASSQATGRGTKKDTQYF
CDR3nt: TGTGCCAGCAGCCAAGCCACGGGCCGGGGGACCAAAAAGGATACGCAGTATTTT

v_gene: TRBV6-6
d_gene: .
j_gene: TRBJ1-2
abundance: .
CDR3aa: CASSYEGEYYGYTF
CDR3nt: TGTGCCAGCAGTTACGAGGGGGAATACTATGGCTACACCTTC

v_gene: TRBV11-2
d_gene: .
j_gene: TRBJ2-5
abundance: .
CDR3aa: CASSLNSLLETQYF
CDR3nt: TGTGCCAGCAGCTTAAACTCCTTGTTGGAGACCCAGTACTTC

v_gene: TRBV28
d_gene: .
j_gene: TRBJ1-1
abundance: once
CDR3aa: CASNRGYTEAFF
CDR3nt: TGTGCCAGCAATCGGGGTTACACTGAAGCTTTCTTT

v_gene: TRBV30
d_gene: .
j_gene: TRBJ1-5
abundance: .
CDR3aa: CAWKGSRGSNQPQHF
CDR3nt: TGTGCCTGGAAGGGTTCCCGGGGAAGCAATCAGCCCCAGCATTTT

v_gene: TRBV9
d_gene: TRBD1
j_gene: TRBJ1-4
abundance: once
CDR3aa: CASSVGRGQSNEKLFF
CDR3nt: TGTGCCAGCAGCGTAGGACGGGGACAGTCTAATGAAAAACTGTTTTTT

v_gene: TRBV19
d_gene: .
j_gene: TRBJ1-2
abundance: once
CDR3aa: CASLPAGQLYGYTF
CDR3nt: TGTGCCAGCCTGCCAGCGGGCCAGCTTTATGGCTACACCTTC

v_gene: TRBV19
d_gene: .
j_gene: TRBJ1-5
abundance: .
CDR3aa: CASSSWVRGNQPQHF
CDR3nt: TGTGCCAGTAGTAGCTGGGTTCGGGGCAATCAGCCCCAGCATTTT

v_gene: TRBV5-4
d_gene: TRBD1
j_gene: TRBJ2-5
abundance: .
CDR3aa: CASSLGDRGLRETQYF
CDR3nt: TGTGCCAGCAGCTTGGGGGACAGGGGGCTGCGAGAGACCCAGTACTTC

v_gene: TRBV12-3/TRBV12-4
d_gene: .
j_gene: TRBJ1-1
abundance: .
CDR3aa: CASIQGGTEAFF
CDR3nt: TGTGCCAGCATACAAGGGGGCACTGAAGCTTTCTTT

v_gene: TRBV19
d_gene: TRBD1
j_gene: TRBJ1-6
abundance: .
CDR3aa: CATTPGQGNSPLHF
CDR3nt: TGTGCCACCACCCCGGGACAGGGAAATTCACCCCTCCACTTT

v_gene: TRBV2
d_gene: TRBD1
j_gene: TRBJ1-3
abundance: .
CDR3aa: CASSAGTGGGNTIYF
CDR3nt: TGTGCCAGCAGCGCCGGGACAGGGGGTGGAAACACCATATATTTT

v_gene: TRBV30
d_gene: TRBD1
j_gene: TRBJ1-2
abundance: .
CDR3aa: CAWMVDREWNGYTF
CDR3nt: TGTGCCTGGATGGTGGACAGGGAATGGAATGGCTACACCTTC

v_gene: TRBV11-2
d_gene: .
j_gene: TRBJ1-1
abundance: .
CDR3aa: CASSRAPGTEAFF
CDR3nt: TGTGCCAGCAGCCGTGCCCCGGGGACTGAAGCTTTCTTT

v_gene: TRBV7-9
d_gene: TRBD1
j_gene: TRBJ1-1
abundance: .
CDR3aa: CASGRQGSNTEAFF
CDR3nt: TGTGCCAGCGGTAGACAGGGTTCGAACACTGAAGCTTTCTTT

v_gene: TRBV27
d_gene: TRBD2
j_gene: TRBJ2-3
abundance: .
CDR3aa: CASSLGTSLDTQYF
CDR3nt: TGTGCCAGCAGTTTAGGGACTAGTTTGGATACGCAGTATTTT

v_gene: TRBV9
d_gene: TRBD2
j_gene: TRBJ2-3
abundance: .
CDR3aa: CASSPSGGALDTQYF
CDR3nt: TGTGCCAGCAGCCCTAGCGGGGGGGCCCTGGATACGCAGTATTTT

v_gene: TRBV30
d_gene: TRBD1
j_gene: TRBJ1-2
abundance: .
CDR3aa: CAWSRQGEHYGYTF
CDR3nt: TGTGCCTGGAGCCGACAGGGCGAACACTATGGCTACACCTTC

v_gene: TRBV5-6
d_gene: .
j_gene: TRBJ2-3
abundance: .
CDR3aa: CASSLGTSTDTPYF
CDR3nt: TGTGCCAGCAGCTTGGGTACGTCCACAGATACGCCGTATTTT

v_gene: TRBV5-4
d_gene: TRBD2
j_gene: TRBJ2-1
abundance: .
CDR3aa: CASSSPLASDEQFF
CDR3nt: TGTGCCAGCAGCTCCCCACTAGCGTCCGATGAGCAGTTCTTC

v_gene: TRBV6-5
d_gene: .
j_gene: TRBJ1-5
abundance: .
CDR3aa: CASTRNQGRGQPQHF
CDR3nt: TGTGCCAGCACCAGGAATCAGGGGCGAGGTCAGCCCCAGCATTTT

v_gene: TRBV19
d_gene: .
j_gene: TRBJ2-3
abundance: .
CDR3aa: CATGRGTETVTDTQYF
CDR3nt: TGTGCCACTGGGCGGGGTACAGAGACCGTCACAGATACGCAGTATTTT

v_gene: TRBV3-1/TRBV3-2
d_gene: .
j_gene: TRBJ1-2
abundance: .
CDR3aa: CASSQESRGTDGYTF
CDR3nt: TGTGCCAGCAGCCAAGAGAGTCGGGGGACGGATGGCTACACCTTC

v_gene: TRBV5-6
d_gene: TRBD1
j_gene: TRBJ1-6
abundance: .
CDR3aa: CASSFRQGLYSPLHF
CDR3nt: TGTGCCAGCAGCTTCCGACAGGGTCTTTACTCACCCCTCCACTTT

v_gene: TRBV21-1
d_gene: .
j_gene: TRBJ2-1
abundance: .
CDR3aa: CASISVDSRTSGGDNEQFF
CDR3nt: TGTGCCAGCATAAGCGTTGATTCCAGGACTAGCGGGGGGGATAATGAGCAGTTCTTC

v_gene: TRBV7-6
d_gene: .
j_gene: TRBJ1-2
abundance: .
CDR3aa: CASSLDGYGYTF
CDR3nt: TGTGCCAGCAGCCTAGACGGCTATGGCTACACCTTC

v_gene: TRBV29-1
d_gene: .
j_gene: TRBJ1-2
abundance: .
CDR3aa: CSVTGGGYGYTF
CDR3nt: TGCAGTGTTACGGGGGGAGGCTATGGCTACACCTTC

v_gene: TRBV4-1
d_gene: .
j_gene: TRBJ2-5
abundance: .
CDR3aa: CASSQVSGQETQYF
CDR3nt: TGCGCCAGCAGCCAAGTAAGCGGCCAAGAGACCCAGTACTTC

v_gene: TRBV18
d_gene: .
j_gene: TRBJ1-4
abundance: .
CDR3aa: CASSPATNEKLFF
CDR3nt: TGTGCCAGCTCACCCGCAACTAATGAAAAACTGTTTTTT

v_gene: TRBV7-2
d_gene: .
j_gene: TRBJ1-2
abundance: .
CDR3aa: CASRPTVGDTYGYTF
CDR3nt: TGTGCCAGCAGACCCACCGTCGGGGACACCTATGGCTACACCTTC

v_gene: TRBV19
d_gene: TRBD1
j_gene: TRBJ1-2
abundance: few
CDR3aa: CASSTQGGYGYTF
CDR3nt: TGTGCCAGTAGTACCCAGGGGGGCTATGGCTACACCTTC

v_gene: TRBV7-9
d_gene: .
j_gene: TRBJ1-2
abundance: .
CDR3aa: CASSGPANYGYTF
CDR3nt: TGTGCCAGCAGCGGCCCAGCTAACTATGGCTACACCTTC

v_gene: TRBV7-8
d_gene: TRBD2
j_gene: TRBJ2-5
abundance: .
CDR3aa: CASSLAGLAAQETQYF
CDR3nt: TGTGCCAGCAGCTTAGCGGGACTAGCGGCTCAAGAGACCCAGTACTTC

v_gene: TRBV19
d_gene: .
j_gene: TRBJ1-1
abundance: .
CDR3aa: CASSIVQNTEAFF
CDR3nt: TGTGCCAGTAGTATAGTCCAGAACACTGAAGCTTTCTTT

v_gene: TRBV29-1
d_gene: TRBD1
j_gene: TRBJ1-2
abundance: .
CDR3aa: CSVEGQGARNGYTF
CDR3nt: TGCAGCGTTGAGGGACAGGGGGCGAGGAATGGCTACACCTTC

v_gene: TRBV5-1
d_gene: .
j_gene: TRBJ2-3
abundance: .
CDR3aa: CASSLRHGDTQYF
CDR3nt: TGCGCCAGCAGCCTCAGGCACGGAGATACGCAGTATTTT

v_gene: TRBV6-5
d_gene: .
j_gene: TRBJ1-1
abundance: once
CDR3aa: CASIHPPLSTEAFF
CDR3nt: TGTGCCAGCATTCACCCCCCCCTTAGCACTGAAGCTTTCTTT

v_gene: TRBV7-3
d_gene: .
j_gene: TRBJ2-5
abundance: .
CDR3aa: CASSFNQETQYF
CDR3nt: TGTGCCAGCAGCTTCAACCAAGAGACCCAGTACTTC